This T cell receptor beta chain was obtained from a study of T cells in Graves' hyperthyroidism and ophthalmopathy. Background on the study: Peripheral blood collection took place at initial diagnosis, before any treatment.

TCR beta CDR3 sequences were amplified from RNA transcripts. HTBI primers drove first-round RT-PCR of the TCR CDR3. TCRdb reprocessed the multiplex PCR reads with MiXCR, giving one entry per CDR3 protein. The data hold roughly 700,000 distinct CDR3 sequences, with 35% observed a single time. As regards this clonotype: The antigen remains unidentified.

Study results and caveats: Blood also showed most of the thyroid clonotypes that were expanded above 0.001.

Germline loops: CDR1 SNHLY, CDR2 FYNNEI. This CDR3 has 13 amino acids. The ends were cut back, 3 bases at V and 8 bases at J, with 14 bases in the middle. Sequenced sample: blood. The TCR originated in a woman between 40 and 50 years old with Graves' hyperthyroidism. V and J are TRBV2 and TRBJ2-7; D is ambiguous. CDR3 sequence (DNA): TGTGCCAGCAGTGATAGCAATCAGCCCCAGCAGTACTTC. It encodes CASSDSNQPQQYF. Drawing the rest from reference TRBV2 and TRBJ2-7, the complete variable domain is EPEVTQTPSHQVTQMGQEVILRCVPISNHLYFYWYRQILGQKVEFLVSFYNNEISEKSEIFDDQFSVERPDGSNFTLKIRSTKLEDSAMYFCASSDSNQPQQYFGPGTRLTVT.